A selection of T cell receptor beta chains follows, all from one sample in a study of regulatory T cells in long-lasting Graves disease. MiXCR, applied by TCRdb to the multiplex PCR reads, yields one record per CDR3 protein. The sample records approximately 440,000 distinct CDR3 sequences, under 20% being singletons. This sample was also put to use in a study of T cells in Graves' hyperthyroidism and ophthalmopathy.

The source was peripheral blood mononuclear cells (PBMCs), collected at new diagnosis, from a patient treated with antithyroid drugs. The source of these receptors is a man in his forties with Graves disease. CDR3s include the opening cysteine and the closing phenylalanine or tryptophan. The D gene is left open where the match is weak. Clone size is not always given. Where it is, it says once, few, many or a class for expanded clones.

abundance: few
v_gene: TRBV5-1
d_gene: TRBD1
j_gene: TRBJ1-1
CDR3aa: CASSLVTWGQGNTEAFF
CDR3nt: TGCGCCAGCAGCTTGGTCACCTGGGGACAGGGGAACACTGAAGCTTTCTTT

abundance: many
v_gene: TRBV28
d_gene: NA
j_gene: TRBJ2-7
CDR3aa: CASSLVLRKQYF
CDR3nt: TGTGCCAGCAGTTTAGTTTTACGCAAGCAGTACTTC

abundance: few
v_gene: TRBV4-1
d_gene: TRBD2
j_gene: TRBJ2-2
CDR3aa: CASSQGGLAGGPYPELFF
CDR3nt: TGCGCCAGCAGCCAAGGGGGACTAGCGGGAGGGCCATATCCCGAGCTGTTTTTT

abundance: few
v_gene: TRBV7-9
d_gene: TRBD1
j_gene: TRBJ2-2
CDR3aa: CASSRVTGDTGELFF
CDR3nt: TGTGCCAGCAGCAGAGTGACAGGGGACACCGGGGAGCTGTTTTTT

abundance: once
v_gene: TRBV19
d_gene: NA
j_gene: TRBJ2-2
CDR3aa: CASSIWLQMNTGELFF
CDR3nt: TGTGCCAGTAGTATATGGCTACAGATGAACACCGGGGAGCTGTTTTTT

abundance: few
v_gene: TRBV5-1
d_gene: NA
j_gene: TRBJ2-3
CDR3aa: CASSLEARGDTQYF
CDR3nt: TGCGCCAGCAGCTTGGAGGCTAGAGGAGATACGCAGTATTTT

abundance: NA
v_gene: TRBV14
d_gene: NA
j_gene: TRBJ2-5
CDR3aa: CASSQKIQGQAYRRETQYF
CDR3nt: TGTGCCAGCAGCCAAAAAATCCAGGGGCAGGCCTATCGAAGGGAGACCCAGTACTTC

abundance: many
v_gene: TRBV6-5
d_gene: NA
j_gene: TRBJ2-2
CDR3aa: CASSYSGTIKLFF
CDR3nt: TGTGCCAGCAGTTACTCAGGGACGATAAAGCTGTTTTTT

abundance: many
v_gene: TRBV12-3/TRBV12-4
d_gene: NA
j_gene: TRBJ2-1
CDR3aa: CASSPPGPRQFF
CDR3nt: TGTGCCAGCAGTCCCCCGGGCCCTCGGCAGTTCTTC

abundance: few
v_gene: TRBV7-6
d_gene: NA
j_gene: TRBJ2-5
CDR3aa: CASSLDRREYETQYF
CDR3nt: TGTGCCAGCAGCTTAGATCGCAGGGAATATGAGACCCAGTACTTC

abundance: many
v_gene: TRBV5-1
d_gene: NA
j_gene: TRBJ2-1
CDR3aa: CASRATGPSSYNEQFF
CDR3nt: TGCGCCAGCAGGGCCACAGGGCCGAGCTCCTACAATGAGCAGTTCTTC

abundance: NA
v_gene: TRBV30
d_gene: TRBD1
j_gene: TRBJ1-3
CDR3aa: CAWSGVRDRRRSSGNTIYF
CDR3nt: TGTGCCTGGAGTGGAGTCCGGGACAGGCGACGTTCCTCTGGAAACACCATATATTTT

abundance: NA
v_gene: TRBV5-1
d_gene: NA
j_gene: TRBJ2-2
CDR3aa: CASSLRLAGTLTPGSCFF
CDR3nt: NA

abundance: few
v_gene: TRBV3-1
d_gene: NA
j_gene: TRBJ2-2
CDR3aa: CASSQDTGGELFF
CDR3nt: TGTGCCAGCAGCCAAGATACTGGCGGGGAGCTGTTTTTT

abundance: NA
v_gene: TRBV4-1
d_gene: NA
j_gene: TRBJ2-1
CDR3aa: CASSQDSAGSLQFF
CDR3nt: TGCGCCAGCAGTCAAGATTCGGCAGGATCTTTACAGTTCTTC

abundance: NA
v_gene: TRBV29-1
d_gene: TRBD2
j_gene: TRBJ2-1
CDR3aa: CSPTLLAGGQDEQFF
CDR3nt: TGCAGCCCAACATTACTAGCGGGAGGGCAGGATGAGCAGTTCTTC

abundance: NA
v_gene: TRBV2
d_gene: TRBD1
j_gene: TRBJ1-1
CDR3aa: CASRNPGQGKNTEAFF
CDR3nt: TGTGCCAGCAGGAACCCGGGACAGGGGAAGAACACTGAAGCTTTCTTT

abundance: many
v_gene: TRBV4-2
d_gene: NA
j_gene: TRBJ2-7
CDR3aa: CASSQGSSTYEQYF
CDR3nt: TGTGCCAGCAGCCAGGGATCTAGCACCTACGAGCAGTACTTC

abundance: many
v_gene: TRBV5-1
d_gene: TRBD1
j_gene: TRBJ2-7
CDR3aa: CASSLGGQGLYEQYF
CDR3nt: TGCGCCAGCAGCTTGGGGGGACAGGGTCTTTACGAGCAGTACTTC

abundance: many
v_gene: TRBV5-1
d_gene: TRBD2
j_gene: TRBJ2-7
CDR3aa: CASSFSGSSYEQYF
CDR3nt: TGTGCCAGCAGCTTTAGCGGGAGCTCCTACGAGCAGTACTTC

abundance: many
v_gene: TRBV28
d_gene: NA
j_gene: TRBJ2-5
CDR3aa: CASSLSASGRPGEAQYF
CDR3nt: TGTGCCAGCAGTTTATCCGCGTCAGGTCGACCCGGAGAGGCCCAGTACTTC

abundance: few
v_gene: TRBV28
d_gene: TRBD2
j_gene: TRBJ2-1
CDR3aa: CASSLTRLAGSYNEQFF
CDR3nt: TGTGCCAGCAGTTTAACCCGACTAGCTGGGTCCTACAATGAGCAGTTCTTC